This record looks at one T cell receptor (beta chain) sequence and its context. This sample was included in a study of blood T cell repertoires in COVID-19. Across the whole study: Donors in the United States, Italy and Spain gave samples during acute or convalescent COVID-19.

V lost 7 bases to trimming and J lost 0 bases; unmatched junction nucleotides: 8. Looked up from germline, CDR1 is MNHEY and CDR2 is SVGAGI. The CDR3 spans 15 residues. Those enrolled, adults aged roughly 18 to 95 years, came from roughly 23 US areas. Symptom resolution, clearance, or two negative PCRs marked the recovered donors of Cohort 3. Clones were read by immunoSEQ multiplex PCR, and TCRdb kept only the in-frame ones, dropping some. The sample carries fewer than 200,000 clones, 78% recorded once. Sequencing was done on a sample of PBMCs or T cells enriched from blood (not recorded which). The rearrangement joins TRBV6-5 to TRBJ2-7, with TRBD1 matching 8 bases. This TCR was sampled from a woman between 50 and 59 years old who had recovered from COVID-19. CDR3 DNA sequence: TGTGCCAGCACTCCAGGGGGCCTTAGCTCCTACGAGCAGTACTTC. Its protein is CASTPGGLSSYEQYF.